Detailed here is one T cell receptor beta chain. The record originates from a study of T cells expressing NK-cell markers. CDR1 is KGHDR and CDR2 is SFDVKD in the germline V gene. The CDR3 is 16 amino acids. TCRdb reprocessed the 5' RACE reads and stores each CDR3 protein as one record, lacking DNA. The table for this sample gives just under 150,000 distinct CDR3 sequences. The chain joins TRBV24-1 to TRBJ2-2; the D call of TRBD1 rests on TCRdb alone, since no DNA is present to check it. The TCR comes from a man younger than 35 in good health. Source material: blood T cells: a sorted CD56 or NKG2C T cell subset, CD4+ or CD8+ T cells, or bulk PBMC T cells (not recorded which). The CDR3: CATSDRGQGLIGELFF.